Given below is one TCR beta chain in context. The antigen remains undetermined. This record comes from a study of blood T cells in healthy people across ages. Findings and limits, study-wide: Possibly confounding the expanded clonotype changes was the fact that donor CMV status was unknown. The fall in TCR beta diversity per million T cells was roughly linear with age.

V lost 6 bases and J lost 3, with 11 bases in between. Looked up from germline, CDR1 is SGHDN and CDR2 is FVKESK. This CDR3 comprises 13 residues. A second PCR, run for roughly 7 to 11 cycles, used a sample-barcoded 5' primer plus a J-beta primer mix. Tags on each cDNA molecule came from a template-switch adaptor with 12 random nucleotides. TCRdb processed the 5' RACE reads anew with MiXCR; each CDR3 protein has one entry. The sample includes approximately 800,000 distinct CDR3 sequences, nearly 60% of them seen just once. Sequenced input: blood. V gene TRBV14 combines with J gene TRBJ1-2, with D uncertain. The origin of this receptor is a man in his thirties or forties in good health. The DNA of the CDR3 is TGTGCCAGCAGGGGTTTCGAGGACTATGGCTACACCTTC. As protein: CASRGFEDYGYTF.